The rows below give T cell receptor beta chains drawn from one sample of a study of cytomegalovirus exposure and HLA in healthy donors. The protocol was immunoSEQ multiplex PCR, while the TCRdb copy is restricted to in-frame clones and leaves out a portion. The sample records roughly 180,000 clones, roughly 82% being singletons. The sequenced material came from PBMCs. These receptors all stem from a man aged 35 to 55 in good health and CMV-seronegative. The CDR3 runs from the conserved cysteine through the conserved F or W. D genes are given only for firm matches. Not every row has a clone size; where given, it reads once, few, many or a size class.

d_call | j_call | v_call | clone_size | cdr3_nt | cdr3_aa
TRBD1 | TRBJ1-3 | TRBV11-2 | once | TGTGCCAGCAGCTCCCGGGACAGGGGAAACACCATATATTTT | CASSSRDRGNTIYF
. | TRBJ1-6 | TRBV28 | . | TGTGCCAGCAGCATAGACAGTTCCAATAATTCACCCCTCCACTTT | CASSIDSSNNSPLHF
TRBD2 | TRBJ2-5 | TRBV2 | . | TGTGCCAGCACGTGGGCGGGGGGCGGTCGAGAGACCCAGTACTTC | CASTWAGGGRETQYF
TRBD2 | TRBJ2-5 | TRBV4-2 | few | TGTGCCAGCAGCCAAGATATTGGGCGGGAGGGCCAGCAGACCCAGTACTTC | CASSQDIGREGQQTQYF
. | TRBJ2-3 | TRBV4-2 | . | TGTGCCAGCAGCCGGGTGGGGGGGGTGGGGGCGGGAGATACGCAGTATTTT | CASSRVGGVGAGDTQYF
TRBD2 | TRBJ2-1 | TRBV7-3 | . | TGTGCCAGCAGCTTTTCGGGACTAGCGAGTAATGAGCAGTTCTTC | CASSFSGLASNEQFF
. | TRBJ2-1 | TRBV19 | . | TGTGCCAGTAGTACCCGCCCGTTTAGCGCCCACTCCTACAATGAGCAGTTCTTC | CASSTRPFSAHSYNEQFF
. | TRBJ1-2 | TRBV6-5 | . | TGTGCCAGCAGTTACGGAGGATATGGCTACACCTTC | CASSYGGYGYTF
TRBD2 | TRBJ2-1 | TRBV27 | . | TGTGCCAGCAGTTCTAGACTAGCGAAGTCCTACAATGAGCAGTTCTTC | CASSSRLAKSYNEQFF
TRBD1 | TRBJ2-5 | TRBV10-2 | . | TGCGCCAGCGGGACAGGGCAAGAGACCCAGTACTTC | CASGTGQETQYF
TRBD1 | TRBJ1-1 | TRBV5-6 | . | TGTGCCAGCAGCTTCAGGGACAGGGGGTATGAAGCTTTCTTT | CASSFRDRGYEAFF
. | TRBJ2-2 | TRBV7-3 | . | TGTGCCAGCAGCTTATTGGGGGCGTTAAACACCGGGGAGCTGTTTTTT | CASSLLGALNTGELFF
. | TRBJ2-7 | TRBV28 | . | TGTGCCAGCAAAACAGGGTTCAGCTCCTACGAGCAGTACTTC | CASKTGFSSYEQYF
TRBD1 | TRBJ2-3 | TRBV4-3 | . | TGCGCCAGCAGCCAGGGACAGGGGGCCGGAGATACGCAGTATTTT | CASSQGQGAGDTQYF
TRBD2 | TRBJ2-3 | TRBV5-1 | . | TGCGCCAGCAGCTCTCCCCCGGGACTAGCGGGAGGGCCTATGAGCACAGATACGCAGTATTTT | CASSSPPGLAGGPMSTDTQYF
TRBD2 | TRBJ2-1 | TRBV7-9 | . | TGTGCCAGCAGCCGCGGACTAGCGGTCTCCTACAATGAGCAGTTCTTC | CASSRGLAVSYNEQFF
TRBD1 | TRBJ2-7 | TRBV7-8 | . | TGTGCCAGCAGCTTACAGGGACAGCACTCCTACGAGCAGTACTTC | CASSLQGQHSYEQYF
TRBD1 | TRBJ2-7 | TRBV9 | few | TGTGCCAGCAGCGTTGGGACAGGGGACCCCTACGAGCAGTACTTC | CASSVGTGDPYEQYF
TRBD1 | TRBJ1-3 | TRBV10-1 | . | TGCGCCAGCAGTGAGGGACAGGCCGCTTCTGGAAACACCATATATTTT | CASSEGQAASGNTIYF
. | TRBJ2-4 | TRBV28 | . | TGTGCCAGCAGTTTAATCGGTGCCAAAAACATTCAGTACTTC | CASSLIGAKNIQYF
. | TRBJ1-1 | TRBV28 | . | TGTGCCAGCAGTTTATCATCCCTGAACACTGAAGCTTTCTTT | CASSLSSLNTEAFF
. | TRBJ2-7 | TRBV1 | . | TGCACCAGCAGCCAACACGCGGACACCTTCTTC | CTSSQHADTFF
. | TRBJ1-4 | TRBV30 | . | TGTGCCTGGAGTGGGGGGAGGGGTGAAAAACTGTTTTTT | CAWSGGRGEKLFF
TRBD2 | TRBJ2-5 | TRBV6-1 | . | TGTGCCAGCAGCGATGGGACTAGTGTAGAGACCCAGTACTTC | CASSDGTSVETQYF
. | TRBJ1-1 | TRBV28 | . | TGTGCCAGCAGTTTATCGGTTCGGGTTGCTTTCTTT | CASSLSVRVAFF
. | TRBJ2-6 | TRBV4-3 | few | TGCGCCAGCAGCCAAGATCGGAACAGTTCCTCTGGGGCCAACGTCCTGACTTTC | CASSQDRNSSSGANVLTF
. | TRBJ2-6 | TRBV7-2 | . | TGTGCCAGCAGCTTTGCTCGGGGCTCTGGGGCCAACGTCCTGACTTTC | CASSFARGSGANVLTF
. | TRBJ2-1 | TRBV6-4 | once | TGTGCCAGCAGTGACTCTAGCGGATCCTACAATGAGCAGTTCTTC | CASSDSSGSYNEQFF
. | TRBJ2-1 | TRBV5-4 | . | TGTGCCAGCAGCCTCATGAGGGTCAGTAACTACAATGAGCAGTTCTTC | CASSLMRVSNYNEQFF
. | TRBJ2-1 | TRBV7-3 | . | TGTGCCAGCAGCTTACCGGGTTCAACCTACAATGAGCAGTTCTTC | CASSLPGSTYNEQFF
. | TRBJ2-1 | TRBV6-5 | . | TGTGCCAGCAGTTACTCGGGACAAGCCAACAATGAGCAGTTCTTC | CASSYSGQANNEQFF
. | TRBJ2-3 | TRBV2 | few | TGTGCCAGCAGTGTCAGGAGGGACTTTCAGCTACGCACAGATACGCAGTATTTT | CASSVRRDFQLRTDTQYF
TRBD2 | TRBJ2-1 | TRBV30 | few | TGTGCCTGGAGTGGTAGATCTGGAGCGGGAGTCCCCAATGAGCAGTTCTTC | CAWSGRSGAGVPNEQFF
. | TRBJ1-6 | TRBV6-1 | . | TGTGCCAGCAGTGAAGAGGGGCGTTCACCCCTCCACTTT | CASSEEGRSPLHF
. | TRBJ1-3 | TRBV9 | . | TGTGCCAGCAGCGTCACAGGCCTACCCTCTGGAAACACCATATATTTT | CASSVTGLPSGNTIYF
. | TRBJ1-5 | TRBV29-1 | . | TGCAGCGTTCAGGAGGGTCGGCAGCCCCAGCATTTT | CSVQEGRQPQHF
. | TRBJ2-7 | TRBV7-9 | . | TGTGCCAGCAGCCCTATAGAGGTAGCGGCGTACGAGCAGTACTTC | CASSPIEVAAYEQYF
TRBD2 | TRBJ2-3 | TRBV2 | . | TGTGCCAGCAATGTAGCGGGAGGGGGGACAGATACGCAGTATTTT | CASNVAGGGTDTQYF